These 23 T cell receptor beta chains came from one sample sequenced in a study of blood T cell repertoires in COVID-19. Profiling relied on immunoSEQ multiplex PCR, and the TCRdb table lists in-frame clones only, not all of them. Of approximately 160,000 clones in the sample, 80% to 90% were seen once. The sample consisted of PBMCs or T cells enriched from blood (not recorded which). The origin of the receptors is a woman in her forties or fifties who had recovered from COVID-19.

The chain combines TRBV5-6 with TRBJ1-1; TRBD1 is a possible D gene (6 bases). This CDR3 comprises 14 residues. CDR1 is SGHDT and CDR2 is YYEEEE in the germline V gene. V lost 3 bases to trimming and J lost 2 bases, with 11 bases between them. For the CDR3, the DNA is TGTGCCAGCAGCTCAACAGGGCCAAACACTGAAGCTTTCTTT. Its translation: CASSSTGPNTEAFF. The entire variable domain, with the rest obtained from reference TRBV5-6 and TRBJ1-1, is as follows: DAGVTQSPTHLIKTRGQQVTLRCSPKSGHDTVSWYQQALGQGPQFIFQYYEEEERQRGNFPDRFSGHQFPNYSSELNVNALLLGDSALYLCASSSTGPNTEAFFGQGTRLTVV.

This chain connects TRBV5-1 to TRBJ2-7, with 7 bases that match TRBD1. With 7 bases clipped from V and 2 bases from J, the junction kept 9 bases outside the gene matches. Per the germline V gene, CDR1 is SGHRS and CDR2 is YFSETQ. The CDR3 sequence is 14 residues long. The CDR3 DNA sequence: TGCGCCAGCGGAGTGTATACAGGGGCCTACGAGCAGTACTTC. Amino acids: CASGVYTGAYEQYF.

The V call is TRBV6-2 or TRBV6-3, the J call TRBJ1-5; 8 positions match TRBD1. V was pared by 2 bases and J by 4 bases, with 7 bases of the junction left unmatched. The CDR3 has 16 residues. From germline, CDR1 is MNHEY and CDR2 SVGEGT. The CDR3 protein is CASSYASGGSNQPQHF. As DNA, the CDR3 is TGTGCCAGCAGTTACGCCTCAGGGGGCTCTAATCAGCCCCAGCATTTT.

V usage is TRBV11-2 and J usage is TRBJ2-1; 7 positions agree with TRBD1. Germline-derived CDR1 and CDR2 are SGHAT and FQNNGV. The CDR3 spans 16 residues. V shed 4 bases, J shed 2 bases, and the junction held 8 bases outside the gene matches. CDR3 DNA: TGTGCCAGCAGCTACGAGGGGGCCCCTCCCTACAATGAGCAGTTCTTC. It is translated as CASSYEGAPPYNEQFF.

The chain carries TRBV12-3 or TRBV12-4 and TRBJ1-1; D remains ambiguous. The CDR3 is 13 amino acids. V lost 2 bases, J lost 1 base, and 5 bases lay in between. In DNA form, the CDR3 reads TGTGCCAGCAGTTTAAGCTCGAACACTGAAGCTTTCTTT. It encodes CASSLSSNTEAFF.

This clone was observed once. The same CDR3 arises from other DNA sequences in this sample as well. The rearrangement uses TRBV5-1 and TRBJ2-7; 7 nucleotides match TRBD1. The CDR3 totals 15 residues. The V segment lost 4 bases and the J segment 2 bases; nucleotides outside the gene matches: 9. CDR1 SGHRS and CDR2 YFSETQ come from the germline V gene. This chain's CDR3 is CASSPGTALTYEQYF. CDR3 in DNA: TGCGCCAGCAGCCCGGGGACAGCGCTCACCTACGAGCAGTACTTC.

The J gene is TRBJ2-3, the V gene TRBV4-3; D remains ambiguous. Trimming removed 7 bases at V and 0 bases at J, with 11 bases between. Per the germline V gene, CDR1 is LGHNA and CDR2 is YSLEER. CDR3 length equals 14 residues. The CDR3 region has the DNA TGCGCCAGCAATAGCCGATCTAGCACAGATACGCAGTATTTT. Protein sequence: CASNSRSSTDTQYF.

This clone was picked up a small number of times. The chain links TRBV6-5 to TRBJ1-5; D is perhaps TRBD1 (5 bases). CDR1 is MNHEY and CDR2 is SVGAGI in the germline V gene. This CDR3 contains 13 residues. V lost 10 bases, J lost 4 bases, and 14 bases lay in between. DNA of the CDR3: TGTGCCATCGATGACAGAAAGAATCAGCCCCAGCATTTT. Its protein is CAIDDRKNQPQHF.

CDR3 protein: CASASGGGSYNEQFF. For the CDR3, the DNA is TGCGCCAGCGCTAGCGGGGGGGGTTCCTACAATGAGCAGTTCTTC. The chain recombines TRBV5-1 with TRBJ2-1; TRBD2 matches at 12 bases. Germline values: CDR1 SGHRS, CDR2 YFSETQ. This CDR3 comprises 15 residues. The junction had 3 bases not matched to a gene; V was cut back by 7 bases and J by 1 base. Combining the CDR3 with reference TRBV5-1 and TRBJ2-1 gives the whole variable domain KAGVTQTPRYLIKTRGQQVTLSCSPISGHRSVSWYQQTPGQGLQFLFEYFSETQRNKGNFPGRFSGRQFSNSRSEMNVSTLELGDSALYLCASASGGGSYNEQFFGPGTRLTVL.

The chain recombines TRBV5-1 with TRBJ2-6, with 12 bases lining up with TRBD1. The CDR3 runs to 19 residues. V shed 5 bases, J shed 0 bases, and the junction held 9 bases outside the gene matches. The germline V gene encodes CDR1 SGHRS and CDR2 YFSETQ. DNA for the CDR3: TGCGCCAGCAGAACCGGGACAGGGGGCCTCCGCTCTGGGGCCAACGTCCTGACTTTC. Encoded protein: CASRTGTGGLRSGANVLTF.

The chain carries TRBV4-3 and TRBJ1-4, with D possibly TRBD1 on 6 matching bases. The V end was cut by 0 bases, the J end by 6 bases, with 14 bases between. This CDR3 has 16 residues. Per the germline V gene, CDR1 is LGHNA and CDR2 is YSLEER. DNA for the CDR3: TGCGCCAGCAGCCAAGACACAGGGCTTCGAGATGAAAAACTGTTTTTT. Its translation is CASSQDTGLRDEKLFF.

V is TRBV5-1 and J is TRBJ2-1, with 8 bases that match TRBD2. V was pared by 4 bases and J by 4 bases, with 10 bases of the junction left unmatched. CDR3 length: 16 amino acids. From germline, CDR1 is SGHRS and CDR2 YFSETQ. CDR3 DNA: TGCGCCAGCAGCCCCCAGGAGACTAGCGCTTACAATGAGCAGTTCTTC. Its translation: CASSPQETSAYNEQFF.

The V gene is TRBV7-6, the J gene TRBJ1-4; 8 nucleotides agree with TRBD1. V dropped 2 bases and J dropped 7; count of bases not matched to a gene: 9. Germline loops: CDR1 SGHVS, CDR2 FNYEAQ. This CDR3 contains 16 residues. CDR3: CASSLRSPGGGEKLFF. The CDR3 DNA reads as TGTGCCAGCAGCTTACGGAGCCCAGGGGGCGGTGAAAAACTGTTTTTT.

CDR3 amino acids: CASGTGGRVSGNTIYF. CDR3 sequence (DNA): TGTGCCAGCGGAACAGGGGGGAGGGTCTCTGGAAACACCATATATTTT. The chain combines TRBV28 with TRBJ1-3, with 8 bases aligning to TRBD1. Germline lookup yields CDR1 MDHEN and CDR2 SYDVKM. With V trimmed by 8 bases and J by 0 bases, 9 bases remained unmatched. The CDR3 is made up of 16 amino acids.

J is TRBJ1-5 and V is TRBV3-1 (or the pseudogene TRBV3-2); D not certain. Germline V lookup: CDR1 LGHDT, CDR2 YNNKEL (reference sequence). This CDR3 region has 14 residues. V gave up 1 base and J gave up 6 bases, with 10 bases separating them. The CDR3 is CASSQGVLVQPQHF. The CDR3 coding sequence is TGTGCCAGCAGCCAAGGCGTGTTGGTTCAGCCCCAGCATTTT.

The chain links TRBV2 to TRBJ1-2; 7 bases fit TRBD1. The ends lost 5 bases at V and 0 bases at J; junction bases unmatched: 6. Germline V CDR1 and CDR2: SNHLY, FYNNEI. CDR3 length: 15 amino acids. The CDR3: CASSWGGTANYGYTF. CDR3 DNA: TGTGCCAGCAGTTGGGGTGGGACAGCTAACTATGGCTACACCTTC. The variable domain in full, with the rest retrieved from reference TRBV2 and TRBJ1-2, is EPEVTQTPSHQVTQMGQEVILRCVPISNHLYFYWYRQILGQKVEFLVSFYNNEISEKSEIFDDQFSVERPDGSNFTLKIRSTKLEDSAMYFCASSWGGTANYGYTFGSGTRLTVV.

The chain uses TRBV27 and TRBJ2-5; 13 bases line up with TRBD2. The CDR3 has 18 amino acids. Unmatched junction bases numbered 12, after V lost 5 bases and J lost 3 bases. Germline V gene lookup returns CDR1 MNHEY and CDR2 SMNVEV (reference sequence). The CDR3 protein is CASSKMPWTSGGKETQYF. As DNA, the CDR3 is TGTGCCAGCAGTAAAATGCCCTGGACTAGCGGGGGAAAAGAGACCCAGTACTTC.

The rearrangement links TRBV7-2 to TRBJ2-5; D is unclear. The germline V gene has CDR1 SGHTA and CDR2 FQGNSA. This CDR3 region has 11 residues. V shed 5 bases and J shed 2 bases, with 3 bases lying between them. CDR3 sequence (DNA): TGTGCCAGCAGCATACAAGAGACCCAGTACTTC. This gives the protein CASSIQETQYF.

The chain links TRBV24-1 to TRBJ1-1, with 9 bases matching TRBD1. V gave up 12 bases and J gave up 3 bases; unmatched junction bases: 7. CDR1 KGHDR and CDR2 SFDVKD come from the germline V gene. This CDR3 contains 13 residues. The CDR3 is CAAQRQGDTEAFF. As DNA, the CDR3 is TGTGCCGCTCAACGACAGGGGGACACTGAAGCTTTCTTT.

V gene TRBV3-1 (or the pseudogene TRBV3-2) combines with J gene TRBJ2-1, with 9 nucleotides matching TRBD2. Germline values: CDR1 LGHDT, CDR2 YNNKEL (reference sequence). This CDR3 comprises 14 residues. The junction had 7 bases not matched to a gene; V was cut back by 4 bases and J by 9 bases. CDR3 protein: CASSLRTSAIEQFF. CDR3 in DNA: TGTGCCAGCAGCCTCCGGACTAGCGCCATTGAGCAGTTCTTC.

The genes are TRBV6-2 or TRBV6-3 and TRBJ2-5; TRBD2 matches at 9 bases. Germline assignment: CDR1 MNHEY and CDR2 SVGEGT. The CDR3 contains 14 residues. V was clipped by 6 bases and J by 5 bases; unmatched bases: 7. The CDR3: CASSRAGGEETQYF. The DNA for the CDR3 is TGTGCCAGCAGCCGAGCGGGGGGCGAGGAGACCCAGTACTTC.

CDR3 protein: CASSRQGETQYF. DNA of the CDR3: TGTGCCAGCAGTCGGCAGGGAGAGACCCAGTACTTC. V is TRBV2 and J is TRBJ2-5; D is perhaps TRBD1 (5 bases). CDR3 length: 12 amino acids. Looked up from germline, CDR1 is SNHLY and CDR2 is FYNNEI. V lost 5 bases and J lost 4, with 8 bases in between.

CDR3 nucleotides: TGTGCCAGCAGCTTAGGAGGGGGAGGGGGAGAGACCCAGTACTTC. Protein sequence: CASSLGGGGGETQYF. The V and J genes are TRBV7-8 and TRBJ2-5; TRBD2 might be the D (7 bases). Deletions cut 1 base from V and 4 bases from J, with 13 bases between. Germline CDR1 and CDR2: SGHVS and FQNEAQ. CDR3 length equals 15 residues.